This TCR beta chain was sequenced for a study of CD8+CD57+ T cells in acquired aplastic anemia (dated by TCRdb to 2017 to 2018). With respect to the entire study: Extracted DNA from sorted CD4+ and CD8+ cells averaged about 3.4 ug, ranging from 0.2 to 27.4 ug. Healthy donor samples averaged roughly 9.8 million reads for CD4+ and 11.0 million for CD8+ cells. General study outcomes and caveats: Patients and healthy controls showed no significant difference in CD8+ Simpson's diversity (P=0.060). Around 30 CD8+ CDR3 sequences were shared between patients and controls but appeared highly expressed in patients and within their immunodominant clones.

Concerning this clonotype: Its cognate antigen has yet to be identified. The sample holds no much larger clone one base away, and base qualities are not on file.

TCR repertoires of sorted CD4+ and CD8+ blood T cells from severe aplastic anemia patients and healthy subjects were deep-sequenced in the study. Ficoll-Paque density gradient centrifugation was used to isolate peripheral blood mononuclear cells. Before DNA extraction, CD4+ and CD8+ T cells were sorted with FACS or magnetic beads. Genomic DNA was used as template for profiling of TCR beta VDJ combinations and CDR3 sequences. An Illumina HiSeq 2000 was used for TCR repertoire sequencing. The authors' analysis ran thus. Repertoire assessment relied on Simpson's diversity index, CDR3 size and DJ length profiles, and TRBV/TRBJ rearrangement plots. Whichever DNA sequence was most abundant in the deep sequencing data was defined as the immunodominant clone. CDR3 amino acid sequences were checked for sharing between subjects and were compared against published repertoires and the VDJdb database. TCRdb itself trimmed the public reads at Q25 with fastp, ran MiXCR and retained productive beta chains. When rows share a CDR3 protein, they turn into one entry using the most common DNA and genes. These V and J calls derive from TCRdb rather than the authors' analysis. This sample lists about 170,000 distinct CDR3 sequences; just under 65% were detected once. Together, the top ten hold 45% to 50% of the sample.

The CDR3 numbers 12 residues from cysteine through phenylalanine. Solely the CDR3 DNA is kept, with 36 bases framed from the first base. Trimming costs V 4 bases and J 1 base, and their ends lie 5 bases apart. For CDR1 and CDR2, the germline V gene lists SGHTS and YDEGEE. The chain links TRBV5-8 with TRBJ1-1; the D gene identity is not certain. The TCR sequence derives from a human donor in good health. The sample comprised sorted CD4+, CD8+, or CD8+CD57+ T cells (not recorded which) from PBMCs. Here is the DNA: TGTGCCAGCAGCCCCAGGAACACTGAAGCTTTCTTT. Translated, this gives CASSPRNTEAFF.